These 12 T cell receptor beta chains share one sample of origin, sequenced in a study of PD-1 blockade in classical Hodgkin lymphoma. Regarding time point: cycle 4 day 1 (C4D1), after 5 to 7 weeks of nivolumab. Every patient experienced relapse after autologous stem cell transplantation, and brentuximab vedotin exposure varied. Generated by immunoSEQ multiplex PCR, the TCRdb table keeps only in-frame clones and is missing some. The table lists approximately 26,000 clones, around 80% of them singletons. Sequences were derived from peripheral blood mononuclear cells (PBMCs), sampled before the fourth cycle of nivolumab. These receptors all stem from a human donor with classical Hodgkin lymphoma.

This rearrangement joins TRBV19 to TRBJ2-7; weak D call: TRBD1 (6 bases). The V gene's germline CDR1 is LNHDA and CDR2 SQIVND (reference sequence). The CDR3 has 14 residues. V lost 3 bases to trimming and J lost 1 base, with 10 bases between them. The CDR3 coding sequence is TGTGCCAGTAGTATTACCCAGGGGTCCTACGAGCAGTACTTC. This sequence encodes CASSITQGSYEQYF.

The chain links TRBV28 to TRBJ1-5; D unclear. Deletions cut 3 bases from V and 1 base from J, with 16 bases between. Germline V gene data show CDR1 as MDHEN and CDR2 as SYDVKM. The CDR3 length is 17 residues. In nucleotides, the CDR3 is TGTGCCAGCAGTTTTTTACAGTTCCCATCGAGCAATCAGCCCCAGCATTTT. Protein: CASSFLQFPSSNQPQHF.

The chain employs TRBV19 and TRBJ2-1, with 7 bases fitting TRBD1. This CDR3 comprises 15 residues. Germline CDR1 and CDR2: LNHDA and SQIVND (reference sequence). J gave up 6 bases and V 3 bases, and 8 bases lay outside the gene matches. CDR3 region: CASSIMTGSGNEQFF. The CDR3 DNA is TGTGCCAGTAGTATTATGACAGGGTCGGGCAATGAGCAGTTCTTC. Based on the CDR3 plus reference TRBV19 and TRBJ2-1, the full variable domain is DGGITQSPKYLFRKEGQNVTLSCEQNLNHDAMYWYRQDPGQGLRLIYYSQIVNDFQKGDIAEGYSVSREKKESFPLTVTSAQKNPTAFYLCASSIMTGSGNEQFFGPGTRLTVL.

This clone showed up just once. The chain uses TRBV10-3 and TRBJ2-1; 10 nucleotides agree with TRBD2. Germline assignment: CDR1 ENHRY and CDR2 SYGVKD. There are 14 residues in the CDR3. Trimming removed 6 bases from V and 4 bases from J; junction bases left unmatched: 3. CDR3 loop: CAISSGREYNEQFF. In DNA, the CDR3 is TGTGCCATCAGCAGCGGGAGGGAGTACAATGAGCAGTTCTTC.

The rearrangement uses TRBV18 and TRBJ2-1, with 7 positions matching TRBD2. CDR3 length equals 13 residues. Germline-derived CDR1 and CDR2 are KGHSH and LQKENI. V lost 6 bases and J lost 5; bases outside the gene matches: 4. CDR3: CASSGGTDNEQFF. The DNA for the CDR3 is TGTGCCAGCTCGGGGGGGACTGACAATGAGCAGTTCTTC.

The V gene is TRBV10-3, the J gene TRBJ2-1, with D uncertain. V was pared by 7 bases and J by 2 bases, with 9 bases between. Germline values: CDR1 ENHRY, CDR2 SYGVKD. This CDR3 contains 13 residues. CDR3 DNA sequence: TGTGCCATCAAAGACGACGCCTACAATGAGCAGTTCTTC. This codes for CAIKDDAYNEQFF.

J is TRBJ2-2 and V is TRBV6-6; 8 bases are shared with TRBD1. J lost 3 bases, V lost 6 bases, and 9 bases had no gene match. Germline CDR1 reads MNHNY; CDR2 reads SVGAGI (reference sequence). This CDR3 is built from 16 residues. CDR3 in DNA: TGTGCCAGCAGAGACATGACAGGGGCGGACACCGGGGAGCTGTTTTTT. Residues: CASRDMTGADTGELFF.

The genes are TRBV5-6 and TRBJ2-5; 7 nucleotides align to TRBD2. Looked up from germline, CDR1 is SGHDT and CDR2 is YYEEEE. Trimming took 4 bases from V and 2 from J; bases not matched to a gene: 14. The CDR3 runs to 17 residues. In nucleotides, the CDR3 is TGTGCCAGCAGCCTCACCCCCTCTAGCGGCGTACAAGAGACCCAGTACTTC. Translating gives CASSLTPSSGVQETQYF.

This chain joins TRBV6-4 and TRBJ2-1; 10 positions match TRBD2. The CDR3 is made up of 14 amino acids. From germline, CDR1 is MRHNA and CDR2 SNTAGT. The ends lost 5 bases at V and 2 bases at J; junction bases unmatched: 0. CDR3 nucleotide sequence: TGTGCCAGCAGTCTAGCGGGAGCCTACAATGAGCAGTTCTTC. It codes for CASSLAGAYNEQFF.

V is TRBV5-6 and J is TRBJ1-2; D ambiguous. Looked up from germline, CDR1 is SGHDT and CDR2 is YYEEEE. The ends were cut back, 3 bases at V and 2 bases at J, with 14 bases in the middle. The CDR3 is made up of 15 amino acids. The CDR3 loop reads CASSSGVRSNYGYTF. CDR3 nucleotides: TGTGCCAGCAGCTCTGGAGTCCGATCCAACTATGGCTACACCTTC.

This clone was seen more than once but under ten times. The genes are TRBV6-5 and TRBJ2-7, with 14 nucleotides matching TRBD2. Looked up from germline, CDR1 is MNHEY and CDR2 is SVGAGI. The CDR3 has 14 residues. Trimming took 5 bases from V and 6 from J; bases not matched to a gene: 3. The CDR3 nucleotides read TGTGCCAGCAGTGGGACTAGCGGGAGAGTCGAGCAGTACTTC. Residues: CASSGTSGRVEQYF.

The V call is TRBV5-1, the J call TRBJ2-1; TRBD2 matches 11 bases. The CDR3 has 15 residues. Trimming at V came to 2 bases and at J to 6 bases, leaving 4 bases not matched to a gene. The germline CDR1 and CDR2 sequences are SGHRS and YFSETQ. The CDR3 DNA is TGCGCCAGCAGCTTCAGACTAGCGGGACTCAATGAGCAGTTCTTC. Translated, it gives CASSFRLAGLNEQFF. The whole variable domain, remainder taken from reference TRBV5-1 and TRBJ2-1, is KAGVTQTPRYLIKTRGQQVTLSCSPISGHRSVSWYQQTPGQGLQFLFEYFSETQRNKGNFPGRFSGRQFSNSRSEMNVSTLELGDSALYLCASSFRLAGLNEQFFGPGTRLTVL.